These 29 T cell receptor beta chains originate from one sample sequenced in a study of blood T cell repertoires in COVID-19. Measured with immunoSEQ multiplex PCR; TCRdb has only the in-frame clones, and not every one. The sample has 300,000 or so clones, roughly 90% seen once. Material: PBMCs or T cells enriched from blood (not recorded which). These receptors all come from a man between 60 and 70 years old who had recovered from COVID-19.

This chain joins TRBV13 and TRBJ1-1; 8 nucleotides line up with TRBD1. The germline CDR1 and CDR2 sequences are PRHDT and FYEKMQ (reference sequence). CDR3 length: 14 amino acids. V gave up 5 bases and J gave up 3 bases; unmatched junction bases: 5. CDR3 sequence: CASSPGQAYTEAFF. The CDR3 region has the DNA TGTGCCAGCAGCCCGGGACAGGCTTACACTGAAGCTTTCTTT.

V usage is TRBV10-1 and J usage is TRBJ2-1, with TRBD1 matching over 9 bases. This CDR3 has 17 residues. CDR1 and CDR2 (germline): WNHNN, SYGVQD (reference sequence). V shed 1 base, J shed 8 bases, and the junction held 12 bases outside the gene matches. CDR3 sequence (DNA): TGCGCCAGCAGTGAGTTAGCCCCGGGACAGGGCGCCGATGAGCAGTTCTTC. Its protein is CASSELAPGQGADEQFF.

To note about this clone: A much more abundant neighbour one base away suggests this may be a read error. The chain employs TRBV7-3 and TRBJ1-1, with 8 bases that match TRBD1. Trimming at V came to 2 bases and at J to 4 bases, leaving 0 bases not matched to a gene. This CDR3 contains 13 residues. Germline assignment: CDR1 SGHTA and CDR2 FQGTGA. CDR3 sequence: CASSLQGATEAFF. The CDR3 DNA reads TGTGCCAGCAGCTTACAGGGGGCCACTGAAGCTTTCTTT.

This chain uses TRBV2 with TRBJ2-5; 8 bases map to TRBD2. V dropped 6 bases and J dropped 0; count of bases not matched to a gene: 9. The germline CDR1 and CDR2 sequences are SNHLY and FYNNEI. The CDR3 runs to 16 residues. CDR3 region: CASRPLSGRYQETQYF. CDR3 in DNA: TGTGCCAGCAGGCCATTGAGCGGGAGATACCAAGAGACCCAGTACTTC.

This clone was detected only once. The CDR3 is CASSLHQSGQGNTGELFF. DNA for the CDR3: TGTGCCAGCTCACTACACCAATCGGGACAGGGTAACACCGGGGAGCTGTTTTTT. The chain is built from TRBV18 and TRBJ2-2, with 9 bases identical to TRBD1. The CDR3 runs 18 residues. Per germline, CDR1 KGHSH and CDR2 LQKENI. Trimming took 4 bases from V and 2 from J; bases not matched to a gene: 11.

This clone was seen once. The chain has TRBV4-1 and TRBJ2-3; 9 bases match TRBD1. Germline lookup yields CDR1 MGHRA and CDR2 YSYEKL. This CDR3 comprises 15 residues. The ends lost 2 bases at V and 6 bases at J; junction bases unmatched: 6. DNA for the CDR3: TGCGCCAGCAGCCAACCGGGACAGGGTTTGGATACGCAGTATTTT. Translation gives CASSQPGQGLDTQYF.

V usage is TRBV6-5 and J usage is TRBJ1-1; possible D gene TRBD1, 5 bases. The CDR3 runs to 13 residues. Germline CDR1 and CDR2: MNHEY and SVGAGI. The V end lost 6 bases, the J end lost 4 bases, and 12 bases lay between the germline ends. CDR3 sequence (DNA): TGTGCCAGCAGAATTGGGGGGAGCACTGAAGCTTTCTTT. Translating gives CASRIGGSTEAFF.

CDR3 sequence (DNA): TGCGCCAGCAGCCAAGCGGGACAGGCTGGAAACACCATATATTTT. This translates into CASSQAGQAGNTIYF. This rearrangement joins TRBV4-1 to TRBJ1-3; 8 bases match TRBD1. CDR1 and CDR2 from the germline V gene are MGHRA and YSYEKL. The CDR3 runs to 15 residues. Trimming removed 1 base from V and 2 bases from J; junction bases left unmatched: 1.

The CDR3 nucleotides read TGTGCCAGCAGCCAACGAAATCTAGCGGGAGGAACGAACACCGGGGAGCTGTTTTTT. Amino acid sequence: CASSQRNLAGGTNTGELFF. The chain combines TRBV14 with TRBJ2-2; 11 nucleotides match TRBD2. The CDR3 length is 19 residues. Germline assignment: CDR1 SGHDN and CDR2 FVKESK. Trimming took 2 bases from V and 0 from J; bases not matched to a gene: 8.

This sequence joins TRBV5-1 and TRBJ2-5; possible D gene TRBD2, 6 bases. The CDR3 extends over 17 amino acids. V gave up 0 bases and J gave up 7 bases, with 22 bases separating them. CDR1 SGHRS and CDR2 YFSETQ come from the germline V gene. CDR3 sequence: CASSLGHSGGGFSTQYF. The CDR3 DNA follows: TGCGCCAGCAGCTTGGGACATTCTGGTGGGGGGTTTTCGACCCAGTACTTC.

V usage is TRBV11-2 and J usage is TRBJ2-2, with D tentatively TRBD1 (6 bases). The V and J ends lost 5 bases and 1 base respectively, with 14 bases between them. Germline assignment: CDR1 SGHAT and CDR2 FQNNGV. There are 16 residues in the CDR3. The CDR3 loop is CASSTIRGLNTGELFF. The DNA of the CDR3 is TGTGCCAGCAGCACAATCAGGGGATTGAACACCGGGGAGCTGTTTTTT. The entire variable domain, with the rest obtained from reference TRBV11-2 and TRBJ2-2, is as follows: EAGVAQSPRYKIIEKRQSVAFWCNPISGHATLYWYQQILGQGPKLLIQFQNNGVVDDSQLPKDRFSAERLKGVDSTLKIQPAKLEDSAVYLCASSTIRGLNTGELFFGEGSRLTVL.

The CDR3 region is CASSLIRASPGGTGELFF. The CDR3 coding sequence is TGCGCCAGCAGCTTGATTCGTGCCTCGCCAGGCGGGACCGGGGAGCTGTTTTTT. This rearrangement joins TRBV5-1 to TRBJ2-2; a weak D match, TRBD2 (5 bases). V was shortened by 1 base and J by 5 bases, with 21 bases between the two germline ends. The CDR3 is made up of 18 amino acids. Germline V gene lookup returns CDR1 SGHRS and CDR2 YFSETQ.

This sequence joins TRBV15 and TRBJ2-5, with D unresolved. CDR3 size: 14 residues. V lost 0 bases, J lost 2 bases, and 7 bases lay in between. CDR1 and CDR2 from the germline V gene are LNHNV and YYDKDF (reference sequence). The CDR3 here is CATSREGGQETQYF. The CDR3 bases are TGTGCCACCAGCAGAGAAGGCGGTCAAGAGACCCAGTACTTC.

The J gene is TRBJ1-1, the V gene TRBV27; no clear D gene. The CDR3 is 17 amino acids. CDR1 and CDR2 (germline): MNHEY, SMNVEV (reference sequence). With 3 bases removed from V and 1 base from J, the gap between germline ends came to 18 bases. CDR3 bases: TGTGCCAGCAGTTTTTATAGTCGTGGACGGGAGAACACTGAAGCTTTCTTT. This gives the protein CASSFYSRGRENTEAFF.

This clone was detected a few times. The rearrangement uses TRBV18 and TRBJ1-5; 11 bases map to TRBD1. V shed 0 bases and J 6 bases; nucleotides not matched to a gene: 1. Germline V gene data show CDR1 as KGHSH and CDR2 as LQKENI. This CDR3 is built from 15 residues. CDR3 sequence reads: CASSPPGTGGQPQHF. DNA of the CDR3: TGTGCCAGCTCACCACCGGGGACAGGGGGTCAGCCCCAGCATTTT.

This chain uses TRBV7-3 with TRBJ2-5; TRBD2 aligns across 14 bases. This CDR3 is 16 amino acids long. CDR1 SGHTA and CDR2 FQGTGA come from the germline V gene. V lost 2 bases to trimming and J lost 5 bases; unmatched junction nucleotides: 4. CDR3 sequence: CASSLGLAGGWETQYF. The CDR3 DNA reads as TGTGCCAGCAGCTTAGGACTAGCGGGGGGCTGGGAGACCCAGTACTTC.

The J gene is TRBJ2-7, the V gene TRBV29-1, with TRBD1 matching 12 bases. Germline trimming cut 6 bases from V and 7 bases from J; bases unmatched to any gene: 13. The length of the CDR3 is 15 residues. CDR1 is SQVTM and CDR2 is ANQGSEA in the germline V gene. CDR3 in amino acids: CSVASPGQGAGEQYF. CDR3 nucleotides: TGCAGCGTCGCTTCCCCGGGACAGGGGGCGGGGGAGCAGTACTTC.

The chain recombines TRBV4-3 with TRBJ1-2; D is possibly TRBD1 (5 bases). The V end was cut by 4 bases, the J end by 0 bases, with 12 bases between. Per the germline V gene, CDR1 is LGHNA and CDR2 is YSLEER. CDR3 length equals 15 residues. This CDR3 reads CASSPQGVANYGYTF. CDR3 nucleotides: TGCGCCAGCAGCCCCCAGGGCGTTGCTAACTATGGCTACACCTTC.

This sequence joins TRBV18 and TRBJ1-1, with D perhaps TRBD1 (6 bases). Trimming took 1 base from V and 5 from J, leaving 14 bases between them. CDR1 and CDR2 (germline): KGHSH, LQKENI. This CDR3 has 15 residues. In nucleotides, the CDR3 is TGTGCCAGCTCACCACTCGCGGGGGCGCCTACTGAAGCTTTCTTT. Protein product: CASSPLAGAPTEAFF. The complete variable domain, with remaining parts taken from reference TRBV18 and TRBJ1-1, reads NAGVMQNPRHLVRRRGQEARLRCSPMKGHSHVYWYRQLPEEGLKFMVYLQKENIIDESGMPKERFSAEFPKEGPSILRIQQVVRGDSAAYFCASSPLAGAPTEAFFGQGTRLTVV.

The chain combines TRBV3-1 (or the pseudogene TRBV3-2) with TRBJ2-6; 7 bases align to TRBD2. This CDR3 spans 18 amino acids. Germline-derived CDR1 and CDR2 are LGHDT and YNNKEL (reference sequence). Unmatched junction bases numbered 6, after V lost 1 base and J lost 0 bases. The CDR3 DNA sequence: TGTGCCAGCAGCCAAGGGCCAGCGGGGTACTCTGGGGCCAACGTCCTGACTTTC. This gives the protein CASSQGPAGYSGANVLTF.

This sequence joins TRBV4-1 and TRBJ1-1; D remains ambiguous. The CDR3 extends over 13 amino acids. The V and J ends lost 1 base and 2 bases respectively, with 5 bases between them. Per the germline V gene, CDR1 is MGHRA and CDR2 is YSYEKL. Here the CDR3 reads CASSQAGNTEAFF. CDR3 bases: TGCGCCAGCAGCCAAGCGGGAAACACTGAAGCTTTCTTT.

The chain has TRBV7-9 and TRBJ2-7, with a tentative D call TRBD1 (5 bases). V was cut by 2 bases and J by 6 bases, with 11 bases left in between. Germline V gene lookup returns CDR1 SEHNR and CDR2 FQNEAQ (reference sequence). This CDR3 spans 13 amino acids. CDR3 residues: CASSLRTWGEQYF. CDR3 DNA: TGTGCCAGCAGCTTACGGACATGGGGCGAGCAGTACTTC.

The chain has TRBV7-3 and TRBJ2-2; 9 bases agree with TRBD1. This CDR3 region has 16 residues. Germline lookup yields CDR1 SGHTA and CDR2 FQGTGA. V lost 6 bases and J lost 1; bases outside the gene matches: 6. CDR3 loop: CASSLGGQGNTGELFF. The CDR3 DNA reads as TGTGCCAGCAGTTTAGGGGGACAGGGGAACACCGGGGAGCTGTTTTTT.

CDR3 in amino acids: CASITTSGRRTSTDTQYF. The CDR3 DNA reads as TGTGCCAGCATCACTACTAGCGGGAGGCGAACGAGCACAGATACGCAGTATTTT. V usage is TRBV7-9 and J usage is TRBJ2-3; 12 bases are shared with TRBD2. After removal of 7 bases from V and 0 bases from J, the junction contained 11 bases not matched to a gene. The germline V gene encodes CDR1 SEHNR and CDR2 FQNEAQ (reference sequence). The CDR3 is 18 residues long.

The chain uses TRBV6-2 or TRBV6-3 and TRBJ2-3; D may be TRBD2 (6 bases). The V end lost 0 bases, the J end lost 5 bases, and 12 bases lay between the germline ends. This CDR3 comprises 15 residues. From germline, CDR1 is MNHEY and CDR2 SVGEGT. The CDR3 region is CASSYSVTSIDTQYF. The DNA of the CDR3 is TGTGCCAGCAGTTACTCAGTGACTAGTATAGATACGCAGTATTTT.

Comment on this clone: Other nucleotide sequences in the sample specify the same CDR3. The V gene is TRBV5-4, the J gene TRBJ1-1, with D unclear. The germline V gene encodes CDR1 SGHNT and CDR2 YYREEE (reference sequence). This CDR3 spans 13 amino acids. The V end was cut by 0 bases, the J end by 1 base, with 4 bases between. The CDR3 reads CASSLDRNTEAFF. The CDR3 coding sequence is TGTGCCAGCAGCTTGGACAGGAACACTGAAGCTTTCTTT.

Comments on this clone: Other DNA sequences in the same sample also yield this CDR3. CDR3 coding DNA: TGCGCCAGCAGCAGGGGTGGAACTGAAGCTTTCTTT. It specifies CASSRGGTEAFF. The chain employs TRBV5-1 and TRBJ1-1, with TRBD1 as a possible D gene (5 bases). CDR3 size: 12 residues. V gave up 4 bases and J gave up 5 bases, with 9 bases separating them. Per the germline V gene, CDR1 is SGHRS and CDR2 is YFSETQ.

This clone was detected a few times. DNA for the CDR3: TGTGCCAGTAGTATTACAGGGAGAGGCTACACCTTC. Protein sequence: CASSITGRGYTF. The chain uses TRBV19 and TRBJ1-2, with D tentatively TRBD1 (6 bases). The CDR3 is 12 amino acids. Trimming stripped 3 bases from V and 8 bases from J, with 10 bases between. The germline V gene has CDR1 LNHDA and CDR2 SQIVND (reference sequence).

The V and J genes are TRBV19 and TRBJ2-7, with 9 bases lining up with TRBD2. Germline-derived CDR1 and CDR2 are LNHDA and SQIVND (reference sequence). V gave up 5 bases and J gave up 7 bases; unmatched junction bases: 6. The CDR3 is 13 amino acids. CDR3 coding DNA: TGTGCCAGTAGTGATAGCGGGAGAGAAGAGCAGTACTTC. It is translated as CASSDSGREEQYF.